A selection of T cell receptor beta chains follows, all from one sample in a study of T cells in Graves' hyperthyroidism and ophthalmopathy. TCRdb fed the multiplex PCR reads into MiXCR, producing one record per CDR3 protein. Counted here are about 540,000 distinct CDR3 sequences, around 46% occurring once; the ten biggest clones make up 7.5% to 8.5%. The sample taken for sequencing was peripheral blood or thyroid tissue (not recorded which). These TCRs come from a young woman with Graves' hyperthyroidism. CDR3s include the opening cysteine and the closing phenylalanine or tryptophan. The order of the fields is clone size, V gene, CDR3 length, D gene, J gene, CDR3 protein, CDR3 DNA. D genes are given only for firm matches. Rows give clone size only sometimes, using once, few, many, or a class for an expanded clone.

clone size: -; V gene: TRBV10-3; CDR3 length: 15; D gene: TRBD2; J gene: TRBJ2-7; CDR3 protein: CATSAASGSTYEQYF; CDR3 DNA: TGTGCCACCAGTGCGGCTAGCGGGAGTACCTACGAGCAGTACTTC
clone size: -; V gene: TRBV7-3; CDR3 length: 13; D gene: -; J gene: TRBJ1-1; CDR3 protein: CASSQDRRAEAFF; CDR3 DNA: TGTGCCAGCAGCCAAGATAGGCGGGCTGAAGCTTTCTTT
clone size: -; V gene: TRBV6-4; CDR3 length: 11; D gene: TRBD1; J gene: TRBJ1-2; CDR3 protein: CASGTGGGYTF; CDR3 DNA: TGTGCCAGCGGGACAGGGGGCGGCTACACCTTC
clone size: many; V gene: TRBV9; CDR3 length: 16; D gene: TRBD1; J gene: TRBJ2-2; CDR3 protein: CASSVYGQGVHGELFF; CDR3 DNA: TGTGCCAGCAGCGTTTACGGACAGGGGGTTCACGGGGAGCTGTTTTTT
clone size: -; V gene: TRBV12-3/TRBV12-4; CDR3 length: 15; D gene: -; J gene: TRBJ2-3; CDR3 protein: CASSLVREYTDTQYF; CDR3 DNA: TGTGCCAGCAGTTTAGTTAGAGAATACACAGATACGCAGTATTTT
clone size: few; V gene: TRBV19; CDR3 length: 14; D gene: TRBD1; J gene: TRBJ2-7; CDR3 protein: CASSIGTVSYEQYF; CDR3 DNA: TGTGCCAGTAGTATTGGGACAGTCTCCTACGAGCAGTACTTC
clone size: -; V gene: TRBV6-2/TRBV6-3; CDR3 length: 14; D gene: -; J gene: TRBJ1-1; CDR3 protein: CASNKQGRVTEAFF; CDR3 DNA: TGTGCCAGCAACAAACAGGGAAGGGTCACTGAAGCTTTCTTT
clone size: -; V gene: TRBV11-2; CDR3 length: 18; D gene: TRBD1; J gene: TRBJ1-1; CDR3 protein: CASSLRPGGAGGDTEAFF; CDR3 DNA: TGTGCCAGCAGCTTAAGGCCAGGGGGCGCGGGGGGAGACACTGAAGCTTTCTTT
clone size: -; V gene: TRBV12-3/TRBV12-4; CDR3 length: 13; D gene: -; J gene: TRBJ1-1; CDR3 protein: CASSIRVNTEAFF; CDR3 DNA: TGTGCCAGCTCAATCAGGGTGAACACTGAAGCTTTCTTT
clone size: many; V gene: TRBV10-3; CDR3 length: 13; D gene: -; J gene: TRBJ1-5; CDR3 protein: CAISDRDNQPQHF; CDR3 DNA: TGTGCCATCAGTGACAGGGACAATCAGCCCCAGCATTTT
clone size: -; V gene: TRBV20-1; CDR3 length: 17; D gene: TRBD2; J gene: TRBJ2-7; CDR3 protein: CSARDARLAGGFYEQYF; CDR3 DNA: TGCAGTGCTAGAGATGCGAGACTAGCGGGAGGGTTCTACGAGCAGTACTTC
clone size: many; V gene: TRBV20-1; CDR3 length: 14; D gene: -; J gene: TRBJ1-1; CDR3 protein: CSAKGLSGNTEAFF; CDR3 DNA: TGCAGTGCTAAGGGGCTATCAGGGAACACTGAAGCTTTCTTT
clone size: -; V gene: TRBV19; CDR3 length: 15; D gene: -; J gene: TRBJ2-6; CDR3 protein: CASSMTDSGANVLTF; CDR3 DNA: TGTGCCAGTAGTATGACAGACTCTGGGGCCAACGTCCTGACTTTC
clone size: -; V gene: TRBV27; CDR3 length: 15; D gene: TRBD1; J gene: TRBJ1-4; CDR3 protein: CASSSARDSGRELFF; CDR3 DNA: TGTGCCAGCAGTTCGGCCAGGGACAGCGGGAGGGAACTGTTTTTT
clone size: -; V gene: TRBV7-9; CDR3 length: 17; D gene: TRBD2; J gene: TRBJ2-3; CDR3 protein: CASRPVRTSGNTDTQYF; CDR3 DNA: TGTGCCAGCAGACCCGTTCGGACTAGCGGGAACACAGATACGCAGTATTTT
clone size: -; V gene: TRBV20-1; CDR3 length: 14; D gene: -; J gene: TRBJ1-2; CDR3 protein: CSAIVGGSNYGYTF; CDR3 DNA: TGCAGTGCTATAGTGGGGGGGTCTAACTATGGCTACACCTTC
clone size: -; V gene: TRBV20-1; CDR3 length: 15; D gene: TRBD2; J gene: TRBJ2-5; CDR3 protein: CSAWTSGRGQETQYF; CDR3 DNA: TGCAGTGCTTGGACTAGCGGGAGGGGGCAAGAGACCCAGTACTTC
clone size: once; V gene: TRBV29-1; CDR3 length: 13; D gene: -; J gene: TRBJ1-2; CDR3 protein: CSQSVRENYGYTF; CDR3 DNA: TGCAGCCAGTCCGTCAGGGAAAACTATGGCTACACCTTC
clone size: few; V gene: TRBV5-1; CDR3 length: 17; D gene: -; J gene: TRBJ1-1; CDR3 protein: CASSLAYQRDSRAEAFF; CDR3 DNA: TGCGCCAGCAGCTTGGCCTATCAGCGGGACTCGCGGGCTGAAGCTTTCTTT
clone size: -; V gene: TRBV5-1; CDR3 length: 13; D gene: TRBD2; J gene: TRBJ2-1; CDR3 protein: CASTRENPNEQFF; CDR3 DNA: TGCGCCAGCACGCGGGAGAATCCGAATGAGCAGTTCTTC
clone size: -; V gene: TRBV7-3; CDR3 length: 14; D gene: -; J gene: TRBJ1-5; CDR3 protein: CASSPREAGGAQHF; CDR3 DNA: TGTGCCAGCAGCCCACGGGAGGCGGGAGGTGCCCAGCATTTT
clone size: -; V gene: TRBV5-1; CDR3 length: 13; D gene: -; J gene: TRBJ1-2; CDR3 protein: CASKIGLAGGYTF; CDR3 DNA: TGCGCCAGCAAGATCGGACTAGCGGGAGGCTACACCTTC
clone size: -; V gene: TRBV20-1; CDR3 length: 11; D gene: TRBD1; J gene: TRBJ1-1; CDR3 protein: CSAGGQGAAFF; CDR3 DNA: TGCAGTGCTGGAGGACAGGGGGCGGCTTTCTTT
clone size: -; V gene: TRBV24-1; CDR3 length: 11; D gene: -; J gene: TRBJ2-7; CDR3 protein: CATSDFGEQYF; CDR3 DNA: TGTGCCACCAGTGATTTCGGCGAGCAGTACTTC
clone size: few; V gene: TRBV20-1; CDR3 length: 13; D gene: -; J gene: TRBJ2-7; CDR3 protein: CSARKLQFSEQYF; CDR3 DNA: TGCAGTGCTAGGAAACTCCAGTTCTCCGAGCAGTACTTC
clone size: many; V gene: TRBV5-4; CDR3 length: 12; D gene: -; J gene: TRBJ2-5; CDR3 protein: CASGGFGETQYF; CDR3 DNA: TGTGCCAGTGGGGGCTTCGGGGAGACCCAGTACTTC
clone size: -; V gene: TRBV7-8; CDR3 length: 14; D gene: -; J gene: TRBJ1-2; CDR3 protein: CASSPSGREDGYTF; CDR3 DNA: TGTGCCAGCAGCCCCAGCGGGAGGGAGGATGGCTACACCTTC
clone size: -; V gene: TRBV29-1; CDR3 length: 13; D gene: TRBD1; J gene: TRBJ1-1; CDR3 protein: CSVYGQGDTEAFF; CDR3 DNA: TGCAGCGTTTATGGACAGGGTGACACTGAAGCTTTCTTT
clone size: few; V gene: TRBV18; CDR3 length: 14; D gene: -; J gene: TRBJ2-7; CDR3 protein: CASSPISASYEQYF; CDR3 DNA: TGTGCCAGCTCACCGATCAGCGCCTCCTACGAGCAGTACTTC
clone size: few; V gene: TRBV6-5; CDR3 length: 12; D gene: TRBD1; J gene: TRBJ1-2; CDR3 protein: CASSQTGYGYTF; CDR3 DNA: TGTGCCAGCAGTCAGACAGGGTACGGCTACACCTTC
clone size: once; V gene: TRBV10-3; CDR3 length: 14; D gene: TRBD2; J gene: TRBJ2-7; CDR3 protein: CAISVAGLTYEQYF; CDR3 DNA: TGTGCCATCAGTGTTGCGGGACTAACCTACGAGCAGTACTTC
clone size: many; V gene: TRBV7-2; CDR3 length: 14; D gene: -; J gene: TRBJ2-7; CDR3 protein: CASSSNRGGYEQYF; CDR3 DNA: TGTGCCAGCAGCTCCAACAGGGGAGGGTACGAGCAGTACTTC
clone size: -; V gene: TRBV11-2; CDR3 length: 11; D gene: -; J gene: TRBJ2-7; CDR3 protein: CASSPVEEQYF; CDR3 DNA: TGTGCCAGCAGCCCGGTAGAGGAGCAGTACTTC
clone size: many; V gene: TRBV20-1; CDR3 length: 14; D gene: -; J gene: TRBJ1-3; CDR3 protein: CSASRDGRVDTIYF; CDR3 DNA: TGCAGTGCTAGCCGGGACGGGCGGGTGGACACCATATATTTT
clone size: many; V gene: TRBV9; CDR3 length: 14; D gene: TRBD2; J gene: TRBJ2-7; CDR3 protein: CASSVSSGVREQYF; CDR3 DNA: TGTGCCAGCAGCGTATCTAGCGGGGTAAGGGAGCAGTACTTC
clone size: few; V gene: TRBV2; CDR3 length: 14; D gene: TRBD1; J gene: TRBJ1-2; CDR3 protein: CASQGGQGHYGYTF; CDR3 DNA: TGTGCGAGCCAAGGAGGACAGGGGCACTATGGCTACACCTTC
clone size: -; V gene: TRBV29-1; CDR3 length: 13; D gene: -; J gene: TRBJ2-2; CDR3 protein: CSVQQGSTGELFF; CDR3 DNA: TGCAGCGTTCAACAGGGTAGCACCGGGGAGCTGTTTTTT
clone size: -; V gene: TRBV3-1; CDR3 length: 15; D gene: -; J gene: TRBJ1-1; CDR3 protein: CASSQVRVLNTEAFF; CDR3 DNA: TGTGCCAGCAGCCAAGTACGGGTTTTGAACACTGAAGCTTTCTTT
clone size: -; V gene: TRBV15; CDR3 length: 17; D gene: -; J gene: TRBJ2-6; CDR3 protein: CAASSLGGVSGANVLTF; CDR3 DNA: TGTGCCGCCAGCAGCTTGGGAGGAGTCTCTGGGGCCAACGTCCTGACTTTC
clone size: -; V gene: TRBV7-9; CDR3 length: 13; D gene: TRBD1; J gene: TRBJ2-1; CDR3 protein: CASRDRVGYEQFF; CDR3 DNA: TGTGCCAGCAGGGACAGGGTCGGTTATGAGCAGTTCTTC
clone size: -; V gene: TRBV12-3/TRBV12-4; CDR3 length: 15; D gene: TRBD2; J gene: TRBJ2-3; CDR3 protein: CASSLGGSGTDTQYF; CDR3 DNA: TGTGCCAGCAGTTTAGGCGGGAGTGGTACAGATACGCAGTATTTT
clone size: once; V gene: TRBV24-1; CDR3 length: 16; D gene: TRBD1; J gene: TRBJ2-3; CDR3 protein: CATRGTGATESDTQYF; CDR3 DNA: TGTGCCACCAGGGGAACAGGGGCGACGGAGTCCGATACGCAGTATTTT
clone size: -; V gene: TRBV20-1; CDR3 length: 14; D gene: TRBD2; J gene: TRBJ2-7; CDR3 protein: CSAMTSGRGYEQYF; CDR3 DNA: TGCAGTGCCATGACTAGCGGGAGGGGTTACGAGCAGTACTTC
clone size: many; V gene: TRBV20-1; CDR3 length: 18; D gene: TRBD2; J gene: TRBJ2-7; CDR3 protein: CSATTDLAGGKGLDEQYF; CDR3 DNA: TGCAGTGCCACAACGGATCTAGCGGGAGGAAAGGGTCTAGACGAGCAGTACTTC
clone size: -; V gene: TRBV11-1; CDR3 length: 13; D gene: -; J gene: TRBJ1-1; CDR3 protein: CANNFGRYTEAFF; CDR3 DNA: TGTGCCAACAACTTTGGGCGGTACACTGAAGCTTTCTTT
clone size: -; V gene: TRBV18; CDR3 length: 11; D gene: -; J gene: TRBJ2-5; CDR3 protein: CASSPPGTQYF; CDR3 DNA: TGTGCCAGCTCACCACCGGGGACGCAGTACTTC
clone size: -; V gene: TRBV6-5; CDR3 length: 17; D gene: -; J gene: TRBJ1-5; CDR3 protein: CASSLRGQPGGNQPQHF; CDR3 DNA: TGTGCCAGCAGCCTAAGGGGACAACCCGGGGGCAATCAGCCCCAGCATTTT
clone size: -; V gene: TRBV24-1; CDR3 length: 15; D gene: -; J gene: TRBJ1-2; CDR3 protein: CATSVGGTPRNGYTF; CDR3 DNA: TGTGCCACCAGTGTGGGCGGGACTCCGAGGAATGGCTACACCTTC
clone size: many; V gene: TRBV19; CDR3 length: 14; D gene: -; J gene: TRBJ1-2; CDR3 protein: CASSIIGPSYGYTF; CDR3 DNA: TGTGCCAGTAGTATCATTGGCCCTTCCTATGGCTACACCTTC
clone size: many; V gene: TRBV6-5; CDR3 length: 14; D gene: -; J gene: TRBJ1-1; CDR3 protein: CASSPEIGQPEAFF; CDR3 DNA: TGTGCCAGCAGTCCCGAAATTGGACAGCCGGAAGCTTTCTTT
clone size: -; V gene: TRBV10-3; CDR3 length: 13; D gene: TRBD2; J gene: TRBJ2-3; CDR3 protein: CAISGLGTDTQYF; CDR3 DNA: TGTGCCATCTCGGGACTAGGCACAGATACGCAGTATTTT
clone size: many; V gene: TRBV20-1; CDR3 length: 15; D gene: -; J gene: TRBJ2-6; CDR3 protein: CSAREDSSGANVLTF; CDR3 DNA: TGCAGTGCTAGAGAGGACAGTTCTGGGGCCAACGTCCTGACTTTC
clone size: many; V gene: TRBV24-1; CDR3 length: 13; D gene: -; J gene: TRBJ2-7; CDR3 protein: CATSDVGGLEQYF; CDR3 DNA: TGTGCCACCAGTGACGTCGGGGGACTCGAGCAGTACTTC
clone size: many; V gene: TRBV6-2/TRBV6-3; CDR3 length: 15; D gene: -; J gene: TRBJ2-2; CDR3 protein: CASIRANANTGELFF; CDR3 DNA: TGTGCCAGCATCAGGGCGAACGCGAACACCGGGGAGCTGTTTTTT